The entry below gives a single TCR beta chain sequence along with its context. V dropped 3 bases and J dropped 6 bases, with 11 bases sitting between them. The CDR3 runs 13 residues. Germline V CDR1 and CDR2: SNHLY, FYNNEI. The sample comes from a study of cytomegalovirus exposure and HLA in healthy donors. With 60 Vbeta and 13 Jbeta primers, the PCR was carried out. Produced via immunoSEQ multiplex PCR; TCRdb's table is partial and in-frame only. The table includes 100,000 to 150,000 clones, under 90% detected once. The chain links TRBV2 to TRBJ1-1; TRBD1 is a possible D gene (5 bases). The material sequenced was PBMCs. The receptor comes from a woman aged 40 to 55 in good health and CMV-seronegative. CDR3 region: CASSEWGGAEAFF. DNA of the CDR3: TGTGCCAGCAGTGAGTGGGGAGGGGCTGAAGCTTTCTTT.